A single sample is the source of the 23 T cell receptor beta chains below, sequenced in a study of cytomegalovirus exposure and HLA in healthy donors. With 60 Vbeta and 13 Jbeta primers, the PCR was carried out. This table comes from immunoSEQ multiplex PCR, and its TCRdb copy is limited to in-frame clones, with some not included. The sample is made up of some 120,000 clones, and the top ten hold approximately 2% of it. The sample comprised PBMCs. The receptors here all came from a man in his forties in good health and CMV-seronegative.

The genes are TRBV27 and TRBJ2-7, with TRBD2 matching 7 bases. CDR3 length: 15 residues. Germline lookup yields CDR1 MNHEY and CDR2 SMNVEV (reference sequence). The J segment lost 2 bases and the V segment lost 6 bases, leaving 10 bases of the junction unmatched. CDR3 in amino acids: CASSRPQAGTYEQYF. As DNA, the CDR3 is TGTGCCAGCAGCAGACCTCAAGCGGGGACCTACGAGCAGTACTTC.

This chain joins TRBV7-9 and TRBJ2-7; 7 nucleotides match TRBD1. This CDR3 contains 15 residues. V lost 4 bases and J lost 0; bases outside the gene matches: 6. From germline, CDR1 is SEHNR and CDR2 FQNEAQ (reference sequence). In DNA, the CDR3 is TGTGCCAGCAGCTGGACCCGGGACAGCTCCTACGAGCAGTACTTC. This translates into CASSWTRDSSYEQYF.

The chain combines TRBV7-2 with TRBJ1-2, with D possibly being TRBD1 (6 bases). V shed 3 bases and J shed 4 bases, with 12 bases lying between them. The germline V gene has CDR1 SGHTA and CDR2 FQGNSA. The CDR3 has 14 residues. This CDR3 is CASSFLGQAYGYTF. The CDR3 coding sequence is TGTGCCAGCAGCTTTTTGGGACAAGCCTATGGCTACACCTTC.

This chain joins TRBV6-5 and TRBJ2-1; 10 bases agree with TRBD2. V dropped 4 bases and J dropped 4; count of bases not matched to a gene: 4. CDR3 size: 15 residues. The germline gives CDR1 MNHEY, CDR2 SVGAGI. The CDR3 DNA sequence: TGTGCCAGCAGTTCTAGGACTAGCGGTTACAATGAGCAGTTCTTC. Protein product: CASSSRTSGYNEQFF.

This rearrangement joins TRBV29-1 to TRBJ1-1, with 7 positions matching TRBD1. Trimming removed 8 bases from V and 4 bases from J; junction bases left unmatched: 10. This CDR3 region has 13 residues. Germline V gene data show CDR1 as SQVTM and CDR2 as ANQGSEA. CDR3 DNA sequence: TGCAGCATCTACAGGGGCGTAAGCACTGAAGCTTTCTTT. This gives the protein CSIYRGVSTEAFF. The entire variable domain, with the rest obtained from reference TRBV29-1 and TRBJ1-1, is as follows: SAVISQKPSRDICQRGTSLTIQCQVDSQVTMMFWYRQQPGQSLTLIATANQGSEATYESGFVIDKFPISRPNLTFSTLTVSNMSPEDSSIYLCSIYRGVSTEAFFGQGTRLTVV.

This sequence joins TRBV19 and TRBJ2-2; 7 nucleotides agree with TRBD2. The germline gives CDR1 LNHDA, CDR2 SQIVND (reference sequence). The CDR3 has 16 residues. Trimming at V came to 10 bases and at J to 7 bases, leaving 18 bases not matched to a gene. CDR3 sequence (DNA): TGTGCCACCATTGCGAACGGCGGGGGAAAGGTCGGGGAGCTGTTTTTT. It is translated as CATIANGGGKVGELFF. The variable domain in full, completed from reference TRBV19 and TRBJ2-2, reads DGGITQSPKYLFRKEGQNVTLSCEQNLNHDAMYWYRQDPGQGLRLIYYSQIVNDFQKGDIAEGYSVSREKKESFPLTVTSAQKNPTAFYLCATIANGGGKVGELFFGEGSRLTVL.

CDR3 residues: CASSLGGFKDNQPQHF. CDR3 bases: TGTGCCAGCAGCTTAGGAGGCTTTAAAGACAATCAGCCCCAGCATTTT. The rearrangement links TRBV11-2 to TRBJ1-5; D gene ambiguous. Germline V lookup: CDR1 SGHAT, CDR2 FQNNGV. This CDR3 is 16 amino acids long. The V end was cut by 1 base, the J end by 3 bases, with 13 bases between. Using reference TRBV11-2 and TRBJ1-5 for the parts outside the CDR3, the full variable domain is EAGVAQSPRYKIIEKRQSVAFWCNPISGHATLYWYQQILGQGPKLLIQFQNNGVVDDSQLPKDRFSAERLKGVDSTLKIQPAKLEDSAVYLCASSLGGFKDNQPQHFGDGTRLSIL.

CDR3 loop: CASSQTGRDSPLHF. The CDR3 nucleotides are TGTGCCAGCAGCCAGACAGGACGCGATTCACCCCTCCACTTT. This chain links TRBV7-9 with TRBJ1-6; D possibly corresponds to TRBD1 (6 bases). CDR1 and CDR2 from the germline V gene are SEHNR and FQNEAQ (reference sequence). V lost 5 bases, J lost 8 bases, and 13 bases lay in between. The CDR3 length is 14 residues.

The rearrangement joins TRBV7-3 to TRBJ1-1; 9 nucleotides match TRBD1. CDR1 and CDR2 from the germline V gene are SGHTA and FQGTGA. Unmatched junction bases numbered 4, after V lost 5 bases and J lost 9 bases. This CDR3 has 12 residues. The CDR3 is CASSLGQGQAFF. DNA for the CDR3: TGTGCCAGCAGCCTAGGACAGGGGCAAGCTTTCTTT.

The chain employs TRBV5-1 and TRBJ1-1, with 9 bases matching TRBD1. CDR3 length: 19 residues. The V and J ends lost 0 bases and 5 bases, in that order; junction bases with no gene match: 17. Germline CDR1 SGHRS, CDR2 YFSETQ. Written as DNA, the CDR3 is TGCGCCAGCAGCTTGGCCTTGTGGGGGGGACAGGGTTCAAGGACTGAAGCTTTCTTT. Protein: CASSLALWGGQGSRTEAFF.

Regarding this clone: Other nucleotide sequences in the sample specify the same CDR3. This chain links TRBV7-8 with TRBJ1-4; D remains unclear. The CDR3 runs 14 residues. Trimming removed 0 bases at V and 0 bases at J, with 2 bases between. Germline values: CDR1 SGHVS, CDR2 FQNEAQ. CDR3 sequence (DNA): TGTGCCAGCAGCTTAGCTACAACTAATGAAAAACTGTTTTTT. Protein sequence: CASSLATTNEKLFF.

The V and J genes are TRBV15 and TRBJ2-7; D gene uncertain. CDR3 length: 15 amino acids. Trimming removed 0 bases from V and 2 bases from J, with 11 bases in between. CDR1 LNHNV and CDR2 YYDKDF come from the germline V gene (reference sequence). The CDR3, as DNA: TGTGCCACCAGCAGAGATTTAGGCACTACCTACGAGCAGTACTTC. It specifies CATSRDLGTTYEQYF. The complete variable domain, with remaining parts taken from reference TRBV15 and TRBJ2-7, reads DAMVIQNPRYQVTQFGKPVTLSCSQTLNHNVMYWYQQKSSQAPKLLFHYYDKDFNNEADTPDNFQSRRPNTSFCFLDIRSPGLGDTAMYLCATSRDLGTTYEQYFGPGTRLTVT.

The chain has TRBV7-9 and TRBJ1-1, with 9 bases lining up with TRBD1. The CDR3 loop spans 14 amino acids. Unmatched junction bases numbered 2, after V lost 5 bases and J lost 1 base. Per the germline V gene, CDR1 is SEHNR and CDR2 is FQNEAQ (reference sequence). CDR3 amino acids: CASSEGQGNTEAFF. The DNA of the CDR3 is TGTGCCAGCAGCGAGGGACAGGGGAACACTGAAGCTTTCTTT.

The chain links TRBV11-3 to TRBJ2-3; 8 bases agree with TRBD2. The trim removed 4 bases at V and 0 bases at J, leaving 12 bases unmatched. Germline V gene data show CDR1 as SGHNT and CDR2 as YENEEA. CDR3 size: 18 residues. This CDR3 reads CASSSLSSGSTSTDTQYF. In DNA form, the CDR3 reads TGTGCCAGCAGCTCACTTTCGAGCGGGAGTACTAGCACAGATACGCAGTATTTT.

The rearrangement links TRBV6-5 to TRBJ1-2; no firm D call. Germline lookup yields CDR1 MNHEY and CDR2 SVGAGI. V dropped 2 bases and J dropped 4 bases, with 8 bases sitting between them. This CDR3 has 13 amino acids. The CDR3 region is CASSYLASYGYTF. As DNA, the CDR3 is TGTGCCAGCAGTTACCTCGCGAGCTATGGCTACACCTTC.

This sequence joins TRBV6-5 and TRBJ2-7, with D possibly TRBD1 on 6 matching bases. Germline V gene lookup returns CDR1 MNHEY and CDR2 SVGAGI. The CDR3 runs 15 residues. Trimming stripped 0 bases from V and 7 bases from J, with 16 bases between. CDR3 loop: CASSYSDGQTREQYF. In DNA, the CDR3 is TGTGCCAGCAGTTACTCCGATGGACAGACCCGTGAGCAGTACTTC.

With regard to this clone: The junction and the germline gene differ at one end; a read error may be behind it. The DNA of the CDR3 is TGTGCCAGCAGCGAGACCTGGGACAGCCTGGTCTTT. Protein: CASSETWDSLVF. The genes are TRBV2 and TRBJ1-1; 7 bases are a match to TRBD1. CDR1 and CDR2 (germline): SNHLY, FYNNEI. The CDR3 is made up of 12 amino acids.

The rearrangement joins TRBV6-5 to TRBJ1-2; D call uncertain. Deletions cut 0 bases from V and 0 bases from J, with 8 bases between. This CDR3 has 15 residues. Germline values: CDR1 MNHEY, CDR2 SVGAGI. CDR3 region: CASSYSGRANYGYTF. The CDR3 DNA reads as TGTGCCAGCAGTTACTCGGGCAGAGCTAACTATGGCTACACCTTC.

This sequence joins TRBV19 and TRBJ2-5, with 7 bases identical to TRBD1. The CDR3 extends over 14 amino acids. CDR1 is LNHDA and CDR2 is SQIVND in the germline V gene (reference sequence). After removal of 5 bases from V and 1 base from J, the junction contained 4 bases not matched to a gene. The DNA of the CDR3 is TGTGCCAGTAGTGTGACAGGGATCCAAGAGACCCAGTACTTC. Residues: CASSVTGIQETQYF.

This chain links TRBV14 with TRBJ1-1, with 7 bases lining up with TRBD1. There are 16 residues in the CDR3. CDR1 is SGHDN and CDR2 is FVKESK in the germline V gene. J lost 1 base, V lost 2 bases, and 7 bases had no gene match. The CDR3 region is CASSQYRGVGNTEAFF. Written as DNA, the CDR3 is TGTGCCAGCAGCCAATACAGGGGTGTGGGGAACACTGAAGCTTTCTTT.

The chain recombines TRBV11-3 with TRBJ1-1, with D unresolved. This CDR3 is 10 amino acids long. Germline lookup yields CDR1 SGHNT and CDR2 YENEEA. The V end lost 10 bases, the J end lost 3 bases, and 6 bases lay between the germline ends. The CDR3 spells CAIEDTEAFF. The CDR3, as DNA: TGTGCCATCGAGGACACTGAAGCTTTCTTT.

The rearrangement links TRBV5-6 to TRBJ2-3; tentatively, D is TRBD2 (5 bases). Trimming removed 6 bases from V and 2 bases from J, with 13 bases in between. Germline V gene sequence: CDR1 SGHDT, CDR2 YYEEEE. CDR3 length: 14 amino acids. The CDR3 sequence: CASTRTGITDTQYF. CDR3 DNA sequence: TGTGCCAGCACCCGGACGGGAATCACAGATACGCAGTATTTT.

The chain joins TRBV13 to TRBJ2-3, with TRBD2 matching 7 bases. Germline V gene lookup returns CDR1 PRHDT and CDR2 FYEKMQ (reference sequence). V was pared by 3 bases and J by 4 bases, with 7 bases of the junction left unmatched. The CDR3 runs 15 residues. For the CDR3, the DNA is TGTGCCAGCAGCTTGGCGGGAGTGGGAGCAGATACGCAGTATTTT. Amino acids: CASSLAGVGADTQYF.